This T cell receptor beta chain originates from a study of blood T cell repertoires in COVID-19. Study-wide background: From T cells, B-cell-depleted T cells, or PBMCs came the material, which was cDNA or gDNA.

This table comes from immunoSEQ multiplex PCR, and its TCRdb copy is limited to in-frame clones, with some not included. The sample records some 200,000 clones, about 80% being singletons. Germline CDR1 is LGHNA and CDR2 is YNFKEQ. V was pared by 3 bases and J by 4 bases, with 12 bases between. The CDR3 spans 14 residues. The material sequenced was peripheral blood. The sequence was collected from an older woman with acute or convalescent COVID-19. The rearrangement uses TRBV4-2 and TRBJ1-1; D may be TRBD1 (5 bases). CDR3 in DNA: TGTGCCAGCAGCCATGCAGGGAACCCCACTGAAGCTTTCTTT. Amino acids: CASSHAGNPTEAFF.